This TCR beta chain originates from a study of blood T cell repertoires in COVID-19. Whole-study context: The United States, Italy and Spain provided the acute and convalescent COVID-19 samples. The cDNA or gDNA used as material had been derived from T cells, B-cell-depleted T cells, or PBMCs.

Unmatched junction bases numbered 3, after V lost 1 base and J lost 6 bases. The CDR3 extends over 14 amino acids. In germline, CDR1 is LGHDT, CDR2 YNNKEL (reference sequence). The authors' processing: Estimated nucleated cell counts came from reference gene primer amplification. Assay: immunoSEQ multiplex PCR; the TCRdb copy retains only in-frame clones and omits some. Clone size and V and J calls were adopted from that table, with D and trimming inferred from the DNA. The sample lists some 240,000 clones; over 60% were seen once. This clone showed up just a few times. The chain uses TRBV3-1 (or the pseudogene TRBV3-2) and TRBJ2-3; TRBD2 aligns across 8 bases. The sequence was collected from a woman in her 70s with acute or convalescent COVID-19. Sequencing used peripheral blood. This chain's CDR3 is CASSQARGGDTQYF. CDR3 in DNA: TGTGCCAGCAGCCAAGCCCGGGGGGGCGATACGCAGTATTTT.